This T cell receptor (beta chain) was obtained from a study of blood T cells in healthy people across ages. For the second PCR, which ran for 7 to 11 cycles, a sample-barcoded 5' primer and a J-beta primer mix were used. Each CDR3 protein is one row after TCRdb ran MiXCR on the 5' RACE reads. The table includes roughly 790,000 distinct CDR3 sequences, roughly 43% detected once. The study's findings and limits: A roughly linear fall in TCR beta diversity per million T cells was seen with increasing age. The long-lived group displayed more naive CD4+ cells, plus higher diversity, than the aged donors did.

A note on this clonotype: Its specificity is unknown.

V dropped 5 bases and J dropped 0; count of bases not matched to a gene: 4. CDR3 length: 15 amino acids. Germline lookup yields CDR1 MNHNY and CDR2 SVGAGI (reference sequence). The specimen was blood. The V and J genes are TRBV6-6 and TRBJ2-3, with 8 bases that match TRBD2. The sequence came from a woman in her sixties in good health. The CDR3 nucleotides read TGTGCCAGCAGTGCGACTAGCGTTAGCACAGATACGCAGTATTTT. This gives the protein CASSATSVSTDTQYF.